One sample yielded the 9 T cell receptor delta chains listed below, sequenced in a study of gamma-delta chains in newborns, infants, children. TCRdb reanalysed the reads with CATT. This sample has about 6,100 delta-chain clones, with less than 2.5% found just once. The sequencing sample was made of blood. The receptor set was obtained from a child who was a newborn, infant or young child, either healthy, febrile or measles-vaccinated (not recorded which).

In this sample, this clone turned up a few times. A single base separates this from a much larger clone, so it may be a read error. The chain joins TRDV2 to TRDJ3; 11 bases are a match to TRDD3. CDR1 GEAIGNYY and CDR2 EKD come from the germline V gene. CDR3 length equals 19 residues. After removal of 2 bases from V and 2 bases from J, the junction contained 7 bases not matched to a gene. The CDR3 here is CACDILGDNEAWDTRQMFF. CDR3 DNA sequence: TGTGCCTGTGACATACTGGGGGATAATGAAGCCTGGGACACCCGACAGATGTTTTTC.

This clone showed up just a few times. A much larger clone lies a single base off, so this may be a read error. V is TRDV2 and J is TRDJ3; 9 positions match TRDD3. The CDR3 length is 21 residues. Germline V gene data show CDR1 as GEAIGNYY and CDR2 as EKD. Written as DNA, the CDR3 is TGTGCCTGTGACAGTTGGGTACTGGGGGACCCCAGCTCCTGGGACGCCCGACAGATGTTTTTC. Protein product: CACDSWVLGDPSSWDARQMFF.

Of note for this clone: The protein TCRdb lists belongs to a much larger clone and differs from this DNA's translation at residue 4, which points to a read error; the protein shown is made from the DNA. CDR3 residues: CACGTGGIGGYSWDTRQMFF. DNA for the CDR3: TGTGCCTGTGGCACCGGAGGGATTGGGGGATACTCCTGGGACACCCGACAGATGTTTTTC. The chain has TRDV2 and TRDJ3, with 9 positions matching TRDD3. The CDR3 length is 20 residues. Looked up from germline, CDR1 is GEAIGNYY and CDR2 is EKD.

In its sample, this clone was seen a few times. This could be a read error, since a much larger clone is one nucleotide away. The chain couples TRDV2 to TRDJ2; the match to TRDD3 covers 8 bases. This CDR3 has 16 amino acids. Germline-derived CDR1 and CDR2 are GEAIGNYY and EKD. The CDR3 protein is CACDSWGTSLTAQPFF. The CDR3 region has the DNA TGTGCCTGTGACTCCTGGGGGACCTCTTTGACAGCACAACCCTTCTTT.

In this sample, this clone turned up many times. V and J are TRDV1 and TRDJ1, with TRDD3 identical over 10 bases. Unmatched junction bases numbered 12, after V lost 4 bases and J lost 1 base. The germline V gene has CDR1 TSWWSYY and CDR2 QGS. This CDR3 has 18 residues. CDR3 nucleotide sequence: TGTGCTCTTGGGGGGGGAGTACTGGGGGATGACGGCACCGATAAACTCATCTTT. Protein: CALGGGVLGDDGTDKLIF.

This clone was recorded a few times. TCRdb gives a protein that differs at residue 9 from what the DNA encodes, so the protein here is translated from the DNA. V usage is TRDV3 and J usage is TRDJ2; TRDD3 aligns across 10 bases. Unmatched junction bases numbered 6, after V lost 2 bases and J lost 3 bases. The CDR3 consists of 15 residues. Germline lookup yields CDR1 TVYSNPD and CDR2 GDNSRS (reference sequence). The CDR3: CAFYWGMPMTAQLFF. The CDR3 bases are TGTGCCTTTTACTGGGGGATGCCGATGACAGCACAACTCTTCTTT.

Regarding this clone: A clone one base away is much larger, so this may be a read error. The same CDR3 can be traced to other DNA sequences in this sample. The chain employs TRDV2 and TRDJ3; TRDD3 matches 12 bases. This CDR3 comprises 17 residues. Germline-derived CDR1 and CDR2 are GEAIGNYY and EKD. DNA of the CDR3: TGTGCCTGTGACTATACTGGGGGATACTGGGACACTCGACAGATGTTTTTC. It yields the protein CACDYTGGYWDTRQMFF.

For this clone: TCRdb attributes to this sequence the protein of a much larger clone, which differs from the DNA translation at residue 8; a read error is likely, and the protein displayed is translated from the DNA. The chain couples TRDV2 to TRDJ3; 8 bases match TRDD3. The CDR3 length is 17 residues. The V gene end was trimmed by 4 bases and the J gene end by 0 bases; junction bases not matched to a gene: 4. CDR1 GEAIGNYY and CDR2 EKD come from the germline V gene. The CDR3 DNA is TGTGCCTGTGAGTACTGGGGGGGCTCCTGGGACACCCGACAGATGTTTTTC. Protein product: CACEYWGGSWDTRQMFF.

Worth noting for this clone: A far larger clone lies a single base away; this is likely a read error. Within the sample, other DNA sequences also encode this same CDR3. V is TRDV2 and J is TRDJ3; possibly TRDD3 for D (5 bases). CDR1 and CDR2 (germline): GEAIGNYY, EKD. This CDR3 is 17 amino acids long. The CDR3 loop reads CACDTAGGAWDTRQMFF. In DNA form, the CDR3 reads TGTGCCTGTGACACCGCCGGGGGTGCCTGGGACACCCGGCAGATGTTTTTC.